The 20 T cell receptor beta chains below were found in one sample sequenced in a study of blood T cell repertoires in COVID-19. Measured with immunoSEQ multiplex PCR; TCRdb has only the in-frame clones, and not every one. This table has about 250,000 clones, roughly 84% appearing once. The sample comprised peripheral blood. These TCRs come from a woman in her thirties or forties who had recovered from COVID-19.

The chain is built from TRBV5-6 and TRBJ1-6, with D unclear. The V gene's germline CDR1 is SGHDT and CDR2 YYEEEE. The CDR3 extends over 14 amino acids. The germline V and J ends were trimmed by 4 bases and 5 bases, with 10 bases remaining between them. CDR3 nucleotides: TGTGCCAGCAGCGAATGGTGGCATAATTCACCCCTCCACTTT. Translating it yields CASSEWWHNSPLHF.

This sequence joins TRBV7-2 and TRBJ1-5; 10 bases align to TRBD1. The germline CDR1 and CDR2 sequences are SGHTA and FQGNSA. The CDR3 spans 16 residues. V trimming: 1 base; J trimming: 4 bases; junction bases outside the gene matches: 4. The CDR3 region is CASSLGGQGSNQPQHF. The CDR3 bases are TGTGCCAGCAGCTTAGGGGGACAGGGGTCAAATCAGCCCCAGCATTTT.

The V gene is TRBV5-1, the J gene TRBJ2-3; TRBD2 agrees at 7 bases. V gave up 3 bases and J gave up 5 bases; unmatched junction bases: 6. CDR1 SGHRS and CDR2 YFSETQ come from the germline V gene. The CDR3 is made up of 14 amino acids. The CDR3 region has the DNA TGCGCCAGCAGCTGGAGCGGGGAGGGAGATACGCAGTATTTT. Translation: CASSWSGEGDTQYF.

J is TRBJ1-5 and V is TRBV4-1; TRBD1 agrees at 8 bases. The CDR3 has 16 amino acids. Unmatched junction bases numbered 8, after V lost 1 base and J lost 6 bases. In germline, CDR1 is MGHRA, CDR2 YSYEKL. CDR3 bases: TGCGCCAGCAGCCAAGTCGTTGGACAGGGTTCTCAGCCCCAGCATTTT. It is translated as CASSQVVGQGSQPQHF.

The chain carries TRBV18 and TRBJ2-3, with TRBD1 matching over 7 bases. Germline trimming cut 4 bases from V and 0 bases from J; bases unmatched to any gene: 4. CDR3 length: 15 residues. Germline V gene lookup returns CDR1 KGHSH and CDR2 LQKENI. The CDR3 coding sequence is TGTGCCAGCTCACAGAGACAGGGTAGCACAGATACGCAGTATTTT. This translates into CASSQRQGSTDTQYF.

Comment on this clone: Other nucleotide sequences from this sample produce the same CDR3. The CDR3 DNA sequence: TGTGCCAGCAGTTCACTAGCGGGGGGCACAGATACGCAGTATTTT. This gives the protein CASSSLAGGTDTQYF. The chain couples TRBV28 to TRBJ2-3, with 11 bases aligning to TRBD2. The V gene end was trimmed by 4 bases and the J gene end by 1 base; junction bases not matched to a gene: 1. This CDR3 region has 15 residues. Germline lookup yields CDR1 MDHEN and CDR2 SYDVKM.

The chain couples TRBV19 to TRBJ1-6; D gene unclear. Germline V gene lookup returns CDR1 LNHDA and CDR2 SQIVND (reference sequence). This CDR3 has 17 amino acids. Trimming took 3 bases from V and 0 from J, leaving 12 bases between them. In nucleotides, the CDR3 is TGTGCCAGTAGTATGAAGACATTCGACTCCTATAATTCACCCCTCCACTTT. Its translation is CASSMKTFDSYNSPLHF.

The chain is built from TRBV7-9 and TRBJ2-1; 7 nucleotides align to TRBD1. The CDR3 totals 14 residues. The V segment lost 0 bases and the J segment 7 bases; nucleotides outside the gene matches: 3. In germline, CDR1 is SEHNR, CDR2 FQNEAQ (reference sequence). The CDR3 is CASSLARGNNEQFF. The CDR3 bases are TGTGCCAGCAGCTTAGCCAGGGGGAATAATGAGCAGTTCTTC. Full variable domain (remainder filled in from reference TRBV7-9 and TRBJ2-1): DTGVSQNPRHKITKRGQNVTFRCDPISEHNRLYWYRQTLGQGPEFLTYFQNEAQLEKSRLLSDRFSAERPKGSFSTLEIQRTEQGDSAMYLCASSLARGNNEQFFGPGTRLTVL.

In this sample, this clone turned up once. The chain links TRBV6-2 or TRBV6-3 to TRBJ1-2, with a tentative D call TRBD1 (6 bases). V lost 5 bases and J 5 bases, leaving 12 bases between the germline ends. CDR1 MNHEY and CDR2 SVGEGT come from the germline V gene. The CDR3 covers 13 residues. CDR3 DNA: TGTGCCAGCAGTCTACAGGGACCTTATGGCTACACCTTC. Protein product: CASSLQGPYGYTF.

The chain has TRBV15 and TRBJ2-3; 9 nucleotides agree with TRBD2. The CDR3 consists of 18 residues. The J segment lost 1 base and the V segment lost 0 bases, leaving 8 bases of the junction unmatched. Germline V gene data show CDR1 as LNHNV and CDR2 as YYDKDF (reference sequence). This CDR3 is CATSRDRGVAGGTDTQYF. The CDR3 DNA reads TGTGCCACCAGCAGAGATCGCGGTGTAGCGGGGGGCACAGATACGCAGTATTTT.

With regard to this clone: Other DNA sequences in this specimen translate into the identical CDR3. The chain joins TRBV4-1 to TRBJ2-7, with D tentatively TRBD2 (5 bases). The CDR3 loop spans 15 amino acids. V was shortened by 0 bases and J by 0 bases, with 9 bases between the two germline ends. CDR1 and CDR2 from the germline V gene are MGHRA and YSYEKL. The CDR3 DNA follows: TGCGCCAGCAGCCAAGATAGCGCTGACTCCTACGAGCAGTACTTC. Protein sequence: CASSQDSADSYEQYF.

This clone has only a few counts. This chain connects TRBV28 to TRBJ1-2; D is unclear. V was cut by 5 bases and J by 4 bases, with 5 bases left in between. CDR3 size: 11 residues. Germline values: CDR1 MDHEN, CDR2 SYDVKM. In nucleotides, the CDR3 is TGTGCCAGCAGTCGGAGCTATGGCTACACCTTC. The encoded protein is CASSRSYGYTF.

CDR3 sequence: CASSEGSGAEAFF. The CDR3 DNA reads as TGTGCCAGCAGTGAGGGTAGCGGAGCTGAAGCTTTCTTT. The chain couples TRBV25-1 to TRBJ1-1; no clear D gene. V was shortened by 3 bases and J by 6 bases, with 11 bases between the two germline ends. The CDR3 consists of 13 residues. CDR1 is MGHDK and CDR2 is SYGVNS in the germline V gene.

The chain links TRBV5-8 to TRBJ2-2, with 8 bases matching TRBD2. Germline loops: CDR1 SGHTS, CDR2 YDEGEE. The CDR3 has 15 residues. Unmatched junction bases numbered 2, after V lost 2 bases and J lost 2 bases. The CDR3, as DNA: TGTGCCAGCAGCTTAAGCGGGGGAAACACCGGGGAGCTGTTTTTT. It codes for CASSLSGGNTGELFF.

The CDR3 nucleotides read TGTGCCAGCAGTTTAGGGGCAGGGGATAATTCACCCCTCCACTTT. Its translation is CASSLGAGDNSPLHF. The rearrangement uses TRBV28 and TRBJ1-6, with D maybe TRBD1 (6 bases). Trimming pared 2 bases from V and 5 bases from J, leaving 10 bases between. The CDR3 totals 15 residues. Looked up from germline, CDR1 is MDHEN and CDR2 is SYDVKM. The variable domain in full, completed from reference TRBV28 and TRBJ1-6, reads DVKVTQSSRYLVKRTGEKVFLECVQDMDHENMFWYRQDPGLGLRLIYFSYDVKMKEKGDIPEGYSVSREKKERFSLILESASTNQTSMYLCASSLGAGDNSPLHFGNGTRLTVT.

This sequence joins TRBV5-1 and TRBJ1-3, with D perhaps matching TRBD1 (5 bases). V was trimmed by 2 bases and J by 4 bases, leaving 13 bases between them. The CDR3 totals 15 residues. Germline V gene data show CDR1 as SGHRS and CDR2 as YFSETQ. The CDR3 nucleotides read TGCGCCAGCAGCTTAACCTGGACATCCGGAAACACCATATATTTT. Translated: CASSLTWTSGNTIYF. The full variable domain, rest sourced from reference TRBV5-1 and TRBJ1-3, is KAGVTQTPRYLIKTRGQQVTLSCSPISGHRSVSWYQQTPGQGLQFLFEYFSETQRNKGNFPGRFSGRQFSNSRSEMNVSTLELGDSALYLCASSLTWTSGNTIYFGEGSWLTVV.

DNA of the CDR3: TGTGCCAGCAGCCCAGGAGCGGGACAGGGGACAGATACGCAGTATTTT. This sequence encodes CASSPGAGQGTDTQYF. The rearrangement joins TRBV11-3 to TRBJ2-3; 10 nucleotides line up with TRBD1. The trim removed 5 bases at V and 3 bases at J, leaving 8 bases unmatched. CDR3 length: 16 residues. Germline-derived CDR1 and CDR2 are SGHNT and YENEEA. Full variable domain (outside the CDR3, taken from reference TRBV11-3 and TRBJ2-3): EAGVVQSPRYKIIEKKQPVAFWCNPISGHNTLYWYLQNLGQGPELLIRYENEEAVDDSQLPKDRFSAERLKGVDSTLKIQPAELGDSAVYLCASSPGAGQGTDTQYFGPGTRLTVL.

The genes are TRBV2 and TRBJ1-1; D may be TRBD1 (6 bases). Trimming stripped 8 bases from V and 10 bases from J, with 17 bases between. The germline CDR1 and CDR2 sequences are SNHLY and FYNNEI. The CDR3 extends over 12 amino acids. The CDR3 sequence is CASVPAGVAAFF. The CDR3 DNA reads as TGTGCCAGCGTCCCCGCAGGGGTTGCAGCTTTCTTT.

The chain couples TRBV29-1 to TRBJ1-2; D is unresolved. This CDR3 comprises 14 residues. Trimming pared 7 bases from V and 2 bases from J, leaving 17 bases between. CDR1 SQVTM and CDR2 ANQGSEA come from the germline V gene. The CDR3 bases are TGCAGCGCCGCGGGATCGTCGGGCAACTATGGCTACACCTTC. Amino acids: CSAAGSSGNYGYTF.

This clone was found a few times. V and J are TRBV7-9 and TRBJ2-1; TRBD2 aligns across 7 bases. Trimming took 5 bases from V and 9 from J; bases not matched to a gene: 4. Germline V lookup: CDR1 SEHNR, CDR2 FQNEAQ (reference sequence). There are 12 residues in the CDR3. In nucleotides, the CDR3 is TGTGCCAGCAGCACACTAGCGCGTGAGCAGTTCTTC. As protein: CASSTLAREQFF.